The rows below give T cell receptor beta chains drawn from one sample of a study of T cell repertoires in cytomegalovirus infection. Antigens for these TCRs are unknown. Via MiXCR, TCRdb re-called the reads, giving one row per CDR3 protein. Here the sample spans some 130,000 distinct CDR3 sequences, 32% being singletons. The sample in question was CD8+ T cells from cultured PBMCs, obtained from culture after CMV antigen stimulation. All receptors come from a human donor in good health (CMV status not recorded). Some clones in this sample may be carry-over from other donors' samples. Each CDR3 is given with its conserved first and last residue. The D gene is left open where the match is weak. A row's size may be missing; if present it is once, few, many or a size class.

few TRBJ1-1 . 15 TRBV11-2 CASSLPDGANTEAFF TGTGCCAGCAGCTTACCTGACGGAGCCAACACTGAAGCTTTCTTT
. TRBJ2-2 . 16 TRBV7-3 CASSLEAGMNTGELFF TGTGCCAGCAGCTTAGAGGCAGGGATGAACACCGGGGAGCTGTTTTTT
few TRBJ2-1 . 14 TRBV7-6 CASSLRSGYNEQFF TGTGCCAGCAGCTTACGGTCCGGCTACAATGAGCAGTTCTTC
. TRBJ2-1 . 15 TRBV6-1 CAAGQEGGSYNEQFF TGTGCCGCCGGACAGGAGGGGGGCTCCTACAATGAGCAGTTCTTC
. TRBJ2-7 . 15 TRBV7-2 CASSYLGRDPYEQYF TGTGCCAGCAGCTACCTAGGCAGGGACCCCTACGAGCAGTACTTC
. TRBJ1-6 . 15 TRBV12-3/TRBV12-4 CASSSDSHYNSPLHF TGTGCCAGCAGTTCGGACAGCCATTATAATTCACCCCTCCACTTT
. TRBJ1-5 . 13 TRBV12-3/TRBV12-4 CASSSQVGQPQHF TGTGCCAGCAGTTCGCAGGTGGGGCAGCCCCAGCATTTT
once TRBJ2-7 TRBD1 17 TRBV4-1 CASSQDQLDRGLYEQYF TGCGCCAGCAGCCAAGATCAGTTGGACAGGGGGCTTTACGAGCAGTACTTC
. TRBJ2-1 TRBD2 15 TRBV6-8 CATKSSGATYNEQFF TGTGCCACTAAATCTAGCGGGGCAACCTACAATGAGCAGTTCTTC
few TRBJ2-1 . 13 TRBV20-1 CSAMLPAYNEQFF TGCAGTGCTATGCTCCCGGCCTACAATGAGCAGTTCTTC
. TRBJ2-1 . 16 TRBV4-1 CASSQEGVLAYNEQFF TGCGCCAGCAGCCAAGAGGGGGTACTGGCCTACAATGAGCAGTTCTTC
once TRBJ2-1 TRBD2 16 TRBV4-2 CASSLTSGSSYNEQFF TGTGCCAGCAGCTTAACTAGCGGGAGCTCCTACAATGAGCAGTTCTTC
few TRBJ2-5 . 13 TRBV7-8 CASSFVASIPQYF TGTGCCAGCAGCTTTGTGGCTAGCATACCCCAGTACTTC
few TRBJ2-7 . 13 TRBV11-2 CASSSEIGREQYF TGTGCCAGCAGCTCCGAGATTGGTCGCGAGCAGTACTTC
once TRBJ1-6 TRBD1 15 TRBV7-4 CASSLEGQGTSPLHF TGTGCCAGCAGCTTAGAAGGACAGGGAACTTCACCCCTCCACTTT
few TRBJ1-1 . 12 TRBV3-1 CASSHGTFEAFF TGTGCCAGCAGCCATGGGACGTTTGAAGCTTTCTTT
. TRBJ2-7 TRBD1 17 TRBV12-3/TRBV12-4 CASSFGQGTGLSYEQYF TGTGCCAGCAGTTTCGGTCAGGGGACAGGCCTCTCCTACGAGCAGTACTTC
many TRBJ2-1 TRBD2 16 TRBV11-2 CASSLFSGGQNNEQFF TGTGCCAGCAGCTTATTTAGCGGGGGGCAAAACAATGAGCAGTTCTTC
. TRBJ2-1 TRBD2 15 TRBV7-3 CASSLKDSLGGEQFF TGTGCCAGCAGCTTAAAGGACTCCCTGGGAGGGGAGCAGTTCTTC
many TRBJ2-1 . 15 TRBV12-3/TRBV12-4 CASNIGGGSYNEQFF TGTGCCAGCAACATCGGAGGGGGATCCTACAATGAGCAGTTCTTC
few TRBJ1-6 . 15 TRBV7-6 CASSHPEGQGSPLHF TGTGCCAGCAGCCATCCGGAAGGTCAGGGTTCACCCCTCCACTTT
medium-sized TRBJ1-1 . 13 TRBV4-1 CASRWTEGTEAFF TGCGCCAGCCGATGGACGGAGGGGACTGAAGCTTTCTTT
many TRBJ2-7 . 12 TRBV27 CASRGNTYEQYF TGTGCCAGCAGGGGTAATACCTACGAGCAGTACTTC
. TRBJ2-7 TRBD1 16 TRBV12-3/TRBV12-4 CASSPTGTGGSYEQYF TGTGCCAGCAGTCCAACAGGGACAGGGGGATCCTACGAGCAGTACTTC
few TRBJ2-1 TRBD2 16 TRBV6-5 CASSGLAGVTYNEQFF TGTGCCAGCAGTGGACTAGCGGGGGTGACCTACAATGAGCAGTTCTTC
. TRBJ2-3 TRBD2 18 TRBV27 CASSPPGLAGGIRNTQYF TGTGCCAGCAGTCCCCCGGGACTAGCGGGGGGGATCAGGAATACGCAGTATTTT
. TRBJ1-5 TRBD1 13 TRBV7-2 CASSAGQGQPQHF TGTGCCAGCAGCGCGGGACAGGGGCAGCCCCAGCATTTT
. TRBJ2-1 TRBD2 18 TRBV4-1 CASSHRTTSGGSYNEQFF TGCGCCAGCAGCCACCGGACGACTAGCGGGGGTTCCTACAATGAGCAGTTCTTC
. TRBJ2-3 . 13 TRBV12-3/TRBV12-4 CASSLVNTDTQYF TGTGCCAGCAGTTTAGTTAACACAGATACGCAGTATTTT
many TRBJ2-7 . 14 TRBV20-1 CSAKDQGRSHEQYF TGCAGTGCTAAAGATCAGGGAAGGTCCCACGAGCAGTACTTC
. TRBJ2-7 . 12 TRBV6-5 CASRTGYNEQYF TGTGCCAGCAGAACAGGGTACAACGAGCAGTACTTC
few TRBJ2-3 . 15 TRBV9 CASSATSYSTDTQYF TGTGCCAGCAGCGCTACTAGCTATAGCACAGATACGCAGTATTTT
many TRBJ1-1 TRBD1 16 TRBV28 CASSSGQGAVDTEAFF TGTGCCAGCAGTTCGGGACAGGGGGCCGTGGACACTGAAGCTTTCTTT
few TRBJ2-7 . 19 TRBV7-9 CASSSPGRVSGSHSYEQYF TGTGCCAGCAGCTCCCCCGGCAGGGTGTCTGGCTCACACTCCTACGAGCAGTACTTC
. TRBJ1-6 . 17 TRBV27 CASSLSPRQSYNSPLHF TGTGCCAGCAGTTTATCACCTCGACAGTCTTATAATTCACCCCTCCACTTT
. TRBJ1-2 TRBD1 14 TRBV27 CASSLRTGNYGYTF TGTGCCAGCAGTTTAAGGACAGGGAACTATGGCTACACCTTC
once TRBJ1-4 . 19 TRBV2 CATSDLAGGASATNEKLFF TGTGCCACCAGTGATCTTGCGGGGGGGGCAAGTGCAACTAATGAAAAACTGTTTTTT
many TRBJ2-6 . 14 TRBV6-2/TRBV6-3 CASNQGSSANVLTF TGTGCCAGCAATCAAGGCTCTTCTGCCAACGTCCTGACTTTC
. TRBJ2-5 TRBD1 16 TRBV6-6 CASSPLWTGTQETQYF TGTGCCAGCAGTCCCCTCTGGACAGGGACACAAGAGACCCAGTACTTC
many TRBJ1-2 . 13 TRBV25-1 CASSDGANYGYTF TGTGCCAGCAGTGACGGAGCTAACTATGGCTACACCTTC
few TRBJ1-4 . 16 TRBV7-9 CASSLDSGPGGEKLFF TGTGCCAGCAGCTTAGATTCGGGCCCGGGAGGTGAAAAACTGTTTTTT
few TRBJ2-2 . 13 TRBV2 CAVQTMGAGELFF TGTGCCGTCCAAACCATGGGGGCCGGGGAGCTGTTTTTT
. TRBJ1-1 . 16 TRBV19 CASSNSPGTVNTEAFF TGTGCCAGTAGTAACAGTCCCGGGACGGTGAACACTGAAGCTTTCTTT
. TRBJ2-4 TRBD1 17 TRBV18 CASSPGGQGATKNIQYF TGTGCCAGCTCCCCCGGGGGACAGGGGGCTACCAAAAACATTCAGTACTTC
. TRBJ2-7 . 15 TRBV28 CASSLRGLSSYEQYF TGTGCCAGCAGTTTACGGGGGCTAAGCTCCTACGAGCAGTACTTC
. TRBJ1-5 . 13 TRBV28 CATSRGLGQPQHF TGTGCCACTTCCAGGGGTTTAGGTCAGCCCCAGCATTTT
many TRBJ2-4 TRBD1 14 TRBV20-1 CSVPDRGQSTIQYF TGCAGTGTTCCCGACAGGGGCCAATCTACTATTCAGTACTTC
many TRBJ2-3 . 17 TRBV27 CASSSRGRPGGADTQYF TGTGCCAGCAGTTCCCGGGGGCGCCCCGGAGGGGCAGATACGCAGTATTTT
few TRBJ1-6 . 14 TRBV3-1 CASSQKEAQSPLHF TGTGCCAGCAGCCAAAAGGAGGCCCAGTCGCCCCTCCACTTT
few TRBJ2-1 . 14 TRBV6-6 CASSHTNEFHEQFF TGTGCCAGCAGTCACACCAACGAGTTCCATGAGCAGTTCTTC
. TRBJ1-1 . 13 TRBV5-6 CASSAAGDTEAFF TGTGCCAGCAGCGCCGCAGGGGACACTGAAGCTTTCTTT
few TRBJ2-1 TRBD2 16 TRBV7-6 CASSDTSGGSNNEQFF TGTGCCAGCAGCGACACTAGCGGGGGGAGCAACAATGAGCAGTTCTTC
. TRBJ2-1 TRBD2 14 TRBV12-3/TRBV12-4 CATRLAGEVNEQFF TGTGCCACCAGATTAGCGGGGGAGGTCAATGAGCAGTTCTTC